Below, 11 T cell receptor beta chains from the same sample are listed, as sequenced in a study of Graves' ophthalmopathy and Graves' hyperthyroidism. Amplifying from RNA transcripts, the study obtained TCR beta CDR3 regions. An opening RT-PCR round employed HTBI primers and preceded a second-round multiplex PCR. TCRdb itself ran the multiplex PCR reads through MiXCR, one entry per CDR3 protein. The profile shows 600,000 to 650,000 distinct CDR3 sequences, around a fifth of them singletons. The sample comprised peripheral blood. These TCRs come from a young woman with stable Graves' hyperthyroidism. Some clones in this sample may be carry-over from other donors' samples.

This clonotype was seen ten or more times. V is TRBV6-1 and J is TRBJ2-7, with 9 bases identical to TRBD1. Germline CDR1 and CDR2: MNHNS and SASEGT. After removal of 6 bases from V and 5 bases from J, the junction contained 2 bases not matched to a gene. The CDR3 runs 12 residues. The chain's CDR3 is CASRGQGHEQYF. In DNA form, the CDR3 reads TGTGCCAGCAGGGGACAGGGACACGAGCAGTACTTC.

The gene calls are TRBV30 and TRBJ1-1; no clear D gene. The CDR3 is 14 amino acids. Trimming took off 4 bases at V and 5 bases at J, with 17 bases between the two ends. Germline V CDR1 and CDR2: GTSNPN, SVGIG (reference sequence). In DNA form, the CDR3 reads TGTGCCTGGACGGAGGAACCCCCGGGGACTGAAGCTTTCTTT. This translates into CAWTEEPPGTEAFF.

This clonotype was detected ten times or more. The chain links TRBV30 to TRBJ2-7; the D is unclear. V lost 1 base to trimming and J lost 2 bases, with 9 bases between them. The length of the CDR3 is 13 residues. Germline V lookup: CDR1 GTSNPN, CDR2 SVGIG (reference sequence). CDR3 in DNA: TGTGCCTGGAGTGAGAGGCTTGCCTACGAGCAGTACTTC. It encodes CAWSERLAYEQYF.

This clonotype was picked up many times. The rearrangement uses TRBV5-1 and TRBJ2-7; 9 nucleotides align to TRBD1. The V segment lost 4 bases and the J segment 3 bases; nucleotides outside the gene matches: 8. This CDR3 has 15 residues. CDR1 and CDR2 (germline): SGHRS, YFSETQ. The CDR3 bases are TGCGCCAGCAGCCCGGCTGGGACAGGGTACTACGAGCAGTACTTC. The encoded protein is CASSPAGTGYYEQYF.

This chain links TRBV7-2 with TRBJ2-5, with D maybe TRBD2 (5 bases). This CDR3 comprises 16 residues. Germline-derived CDR1 and CDR2 are SGHTA and FQGNSA. V was cut by 6 bases and J by 7 bases, with 24 bases left in between. The CDR3 sequence is CASSPLGRTALGTQYF. The CDR3 DNA is TGTGCCAGCAGTCCCCTTGGCCGGACTGCCCTTGGGACCCAGTACTTC.

This clonotype was detected many times. The CDR3 is CASSDGGTGIRQPQHF. The CDR3 nucleotides read TGTGCCAGTAGCGACGGTGGGACAGGGATTCGTCAGCCCCAGCATTTT. This chain joins TRBV19 and TRBJ1-5; 9 bases agree with TRBD1. The CDR3 runs 16 residues. V lost 6 bases to trimming and J lost 6 bases; unmatched junction nucleotides: 12. Germline V CDR1 and CDR2: LNHDA, SQIVND (reference sequence).

This clonotype was detected many times. The chain uses TRBV6-1 and TRBJ2-2, with D perhaps matching TRBD1 (6 bases). This CDR3 region has 14 residues. Trimming shortened V by 7 bases and J by 1 base, and 10 bases separated the two germline ends. Germline-derived CDR1 and CDR2 are MNHNS and SASEGT. The CDR3 DNA sequence: TGTGCCAGCATGAACAGGGTGAACACCGGGGAGCTGTTTTTT. This codes for CASMNRVNTGELFF.

This clonotype was seen at least ten times. The V and J genes are TRBV19 and TRBJ1-1, with D maybe TRBD1 (6 bases). V lost 4 bases, J lost 4 bases, and 10 bases lay in between. CDR1 and CDR2 from the germline V gene are LNHDA and SQIVND (reference sequence). There are 13 residues in the CDR3. CDR3 nucleotides: TGTGCCAGTAGTAGGGGGCTGGGCACTGAAGCTTTCTTT. As protein: CASSRGLGTEAFF.

This clonotype was seen at least ten times. The chain recombines TRBV27 with TRBJ1-2, with 8 positions matching TRBD1. The V and J ends lost 9 bases and 0 bases, in that order; junction bases with no gene match: 9. Germline loops: CDR1 MNHEY, CDR2 SMNVEV (reference sequence). The CDR3 is made up of 15 amino acids. The DNA for the CDR3 is TGTGCCAGTGGGGACAGGCACACCTCTAACTATGGCTACACCTTC. Protein sequence: CASGDRHTSNYGYTF.

A few counts support this clonotype. This sequence joins TRBV25-1 and TRBJ1-2, with D possibly matching TRBD1 (5 bases). Germline V gives CDR1 MGHDK, CDR2 SYGVNS. Trimming shortened V by 5 bases and J by 7 bases, and 11 bases separated the two germline ends. The CDR3 spans 12 residues. Here the CDR3 DNA reads TGTGCCAGCAGTCCCCCCGGGGGTGGCTACACCTTC. Translating gives CASSPPGGGYTF.

This clonotype was picked up a small number of times. A much larger clone sits a single nucleotide away, making a read error possible. This CDR3 is CASSDRGHLRMTEAFF. As DNA, the CDR3 is TGCGCCAGCAGTGACAGGGGACATCTAAGGATGACTGAAGCTTTCTTT. The chain combines TRBV10-2 with TRBJ1-1; the D gene is possibly TRBD1 (6 bases). Deletions cut 3 bases from V and 5 bases from J, with 19 bases between. The CDR3 runs 16 residues. From germline, CDR1 is WSHSY and CDR2 SAAADI.